The T cell receptor (beta chain) under discussion was sequenced for a study of CD8+CD57+ T cells in acquired aplastic anemia (dated by TCRdb to 2017 to 2018). With regard to the full study: A mean of approximately 3 ug of DNA, ranging from roughly 0.19 to 27.4 ug, was extracted from sorted CD4+ and CD8+ cells. CD8+CD57+ expansion was defined as frequency above the mean frequency observed in healthy subjects. Study-level results and caveats: No significant difference in CD8+ Simpson's diversity was found between patients and healthy controls (P=0.060). Although 25 to 30 CD8+ CDR3 sequences were shared by patients and controls, these sequences appeared highly expressed in patients and within the immunodominant clones of patients.

Flow cytometry had shown CD8+CD57+ cell expansion in the patients selected for sequencing. Every patient had a diagnosis of severe acquired aplastic anemia based on International Study of Aplastic Anemia and Agranulocytosis and Camitta criteria. No patient had received any therapy when blood was sampled. The study deep-sequenced TCR repertoires of sorted CD4+ and CD8+ blood T cells from severe aplastic anemia patients and healthy subjects. Patients were enrolled in the USA under clinicaltrials.gov protocols 00001620, 01623167, 00001397, 00071045, 00081523 and 00961064. Ficoll-Paque density gradient centrifugation was used to isolate peripheral blood mononuclear cells. Before DNA extraction, CD4+ and CD8+ T cells were sorted with FACS or magnetic beads. Trimming removed 5 bases from V and 5 bases from J; the gene matches leave 11 bases unexplained. The CDR3 covers 17 residues, taking in both the cysteine and the phenylalanine. The read is trimmed to its CDR3 DNA, 51 bases read in frame from base 1. The CDR1 and CDR2 encoded by the germline V gene (reference sequence) are SEHNR and FQNEAQ.

TCR beta VDJ combination and CDR3 sequence profiling used genomic DNA as the template. An Illumina HiSeq 2000 was used for TCR repertoire sequencing. The published analysis was carried out like this. TRBV/TRBJ rearrangement plots, CDR3 size and DJ length profiles, and Simpson's diversity index were used to assess repertoires. The immunodominant clone was defined as the most abundant DNA sequence in deep sequencing data. CDR3 amino acid sequences were checked for sharing between subjects and were compared against published repertoires and the VDJdb database. TCRdb redid the processing of the public reads, applying fastp at Q25 and MiXCR, and retained in-frame beta chains. Here each entry gathers all rows of one CDR3 protein and keeps the most common genes and DNA. TCRdb, not the original authors, processed these V and J calls. The sample table lists about 160,000 distinct CDR3 sequences, 71% of them with a count of one. The top ten clonotypes cover about 50% of the sample.

Concerning this clonotype itself: Its antigen remains undetermined. Base quality data are lacking; no much larger clone is found one base away.

This TCR derives from a human donor with aplastic anemia. The specimen was sorted CD4+, CD8+, or CD8+CD57+ T cells (not recorded which) from PBMCs. The sequence links TRBV7-9 to TRBJ2-5, and 13 junctional nucleotides match TRBD2. The CDR3 region has the sequence CASSTGLAGELRETQYF. The DNA is TGTGCCAGCAGCACCGGACTAGCGGGGGAGCTTAGGGAGACCCAGTACTTC.